This T cell receptor beta chain was documented in a study of blood T cell repertoires in COVID-19. On the study more broadly: Nucleic acid was either cDNA or gDNA, and it came from T cells, B-cell-depleted T cells, or PBMCs.

Authors' methods: Amplification of reference gene primers provided the estimated nucleated cell counts. Clones were sequenced by immunoSEQ multiplex PCR, and TCRdb holds only the in-frame ones, with some missing. For V, J and clone size, that table is used; D and trimming come from the DNA. This table holds roughly 200,000 clones, roughly nine tenths found once. Everyone who took part was about 18 to 89 years old, and they came from about two dozen US areas. Participants had their cohort set by participant-reported clinical history. This clonotype was sampled from a woman younger than 45 with acute COVID-19. Sample: PBMCs or T cells enriched from blood (not recorded which).

The CDR3 nucleotides are TGTGCCAGCAGCGACAGTTTTTTTAACTATGGCTACACCTTC. Protein: CASSDSFFNYGYTF. The chain has TRBV27 and TRBJ1-2, with D tentatively TRBD1 (5 bases). The CDR3 totals 14 residues. Germline values: CDR1 MNHEY, CDR2 SMNVEV (reference sequence). V was cut by 6 bases and J by 1 base, with 12 bases left in between.